Following are 3 T cell receptor beta chains from one sample sequenced in a study of CD8+ T cells in alopecia areata. Treatment here: oral pan-JAK inhibitor, 5-10 mg twice daily. RNA extraction and reverse transcription yielded cDNA as sequencing template. Measured with immunoSEQ multiplex PCR; TCRdb has only the in-frame clones, and not every one. This table holds more than 150,000 clones, about 60% found once. The sample consisted of CD8+ T cells sorted from blood, taken at week 24, from a patient treated with tofacitinib. These receptors originate from a human donor with alopecia areata.

The chain carries TRBV14 and TRBJ2-1, with unresolved D. V dropped 3 bases and J dropped 9 bases, with 15 bases sitting between them. Germline CDR1 reads SGHDN; CDR2 reads FVKESK. The CDR3 sequence is 14 residues long. The CDR3 sequence is CASSHQAGSIEQFF. The CDR3 DNA is TGTGCCAGCAGCCATCAGGCTGGATCCATTGAGCAGTTCTTC. The entire variable domain, with the rest obtained from reference TRBV14 and TRBJ2-1, is as follows: EAGVTQFPSHSVIEKGQTVTLRCDPISGHDNLYWYRRVMGKEIKFLLHFVKESKQDESGMPNNRFLAERTGGTYSTLKVQPAELEDSGVYFCASSHQAGSIEQFFGPGTRLTVL.

In the case of this clone: The sample holds other DNA sequences that translate to the same CDR3. The chain couples TRBV7-9 to TRBJ1-1; 8 bases agree with TRBD1. V lost 5 bases and J lost 5; bases outside the gene matches: 4. Per germline, CDR1 SEHNR and CDR2 FQNEAQ (reference sequence). The CDR3 covers 13 residues. CDR3 sequence (DNA): TGTGCCAGCAGCCTGGGGACAGGAACTGAAGCTTTCTTT. Residues: CASSLGTGTEAFF.

The V and J genes are TRBV19 and TRBJ2-7, with D maybe TRBD1 (6 bases). CDR3 length: 14 amino acids. The germline V gene has CDR1 LNHDA and CDR2 SQIVND (reference sequence). Between the trimmed V and J ends, which lost 1 base and 7 bases, there was a span of 14 bases. The CDR3 nucleotides read TGTGCCAGTAGTATAGGGGTGACAGGACCTGAGCAGTACTTC. Translating it yields CASSIGVTGPEQYF. The complete variable domain, with remaining parts taken from reference TRBV19 and TRBJ2-7, reads DGGITQSPKYLFRKEGQNVTLSCEQNLNHDAMYWYRQDPGQGLRLIYYSQIVNDFQKGDIAEGYSVSREKKESFPLTVTSAQKNPTAFYLCASSIGVTGPEQYFGPGTRLTVT.